The 6 T cell receptor beta chains reported below all come from one sample, sequenced in a study of shared T cell receptors in the human thymus. The table came from immunoSEQ multiplex PCR; TCRdb's copy has only in-frame clones and leaves some out. Among 600,000 to 900,000 clones listed, 70% to 90% were seen once. The same data also contributed to another study, on human thymus T cells.

The sequencing input was thymocytes. Receptors originate from a girl under three years old with a congenital heart defect.

The rearrangement links TRBV28 to TRBJ2-1, with 8 bases identical to TRBD2. Germline V lookup: CDR1 MDHEN, CDR2 SYDVKM. The CDR3 is 17 amino acids. The trim removed 6 bases at V and 5 bases at J, leaving 15 bases unmatched. CDR3: CASRKQAQGLDNNEQFF. DNA for the CDR3: TGTGCCAGCAGAAAACAAGCACAGGGACTAGACAACAATGAGCAGTTCTTC. The full variable domain, rest sourced from reference TRBV28 and TRBJ2-1, is DVKVTQSSRYLVKRTGEKVFLECVQDMDHENMFWYRQDPGLGLRLIYFSYDVKMKEKGDIPEGYSVSREKKERFSLILESASTNQTSMYLCASRKQAQGLDNNEQFFGPGTRLTVL.

In its sample, this clone was seen once. The DNA of the CDR3 is TGTGCCAGCAGCTGGGGCAGGTCCTACAATGAGCAGTTCTTC. Translating gives CASSWGRSYNEQFF. This chain uses TRBV27 with TRBJ2-1; the D gene is possibly TRBD1 (5 bases). The ends were cut back, 6 bases at V and 1 base at J, with 10 bases in the middle. Germline assignment: CDR1 MNHEY and CDR2 SMNVEV (reference sequence). There are 14 residues in the CDR3.

The V gene is TRBV7-3, the J gene TRBJ1-1; 9 bases line up with TRBD1. The V segment lost 6 bases and the J segment 3 bases; nucleotides outside the gene matches: 11. Germline CDR1 is SGHTA and CDR2 is FQGTGA. The CDR3 consists of 16 residues. CDR3 sequence reads: CASRFDRGALDTEAFF. The CDR3 region has the DNA TGTGCCAGCAGGTTCGACAGGGGGGCTTTGGACACTGAAGCTTTCTTT.

The CDR3 DNA reads TGTGCCATCAGTGAGGCCGGGTGGAAGACAGGGTCCCATAACTATGGCTACACCTTC. It encodes CAISEAGWKTGSHNYGYTF. The rearrangement joins TRBV10-3 to TRBJ1-2; 7 bases align to TRBD1. CDR1 is ENHRY and CDR2 is SYGVKD in the germline V gene. The trim removed 2 bases at V and 1 base at J, leaving 16 bases unmatched. The CDR3 extends over 19 amino acids.

The chain carries TRBV27 and TRBJ2-7; 7 bases match TRBD1. Germline CDR1 MNHEY, CDR2 SMNVEV (reference sequence). With V trimmed by 8 bases and J by 3 bases, 13 bases remained unmatched. The CDR3 runs to 15 residues. The CDR3 coding sequence is TGTGCCAGCGGTCGGCGACAGGGTAGCTTCTACGAGCAGTACTTC. Its protein is CASGRRQGSFYEQYF.

This chain's CDR3 is CASSSHPDSLNTEAFF. CDR3 sequence (DNA): TGTGCCAGCAGCTCCCACCCGGACAGCCTGAACACTGAAGCTTTCTTT. This chain joins TRBV7-9 and TRBJ1-1, with a possible D match to TRBD1 (6 bases). V was trimmed by 4 bases and J by 0 bases, leaving 15 bases between them. Germline V CDR1 and CDR2: SEHNR, FQNEAQ (reference sequence). The CDR3 has 16 amino acids.